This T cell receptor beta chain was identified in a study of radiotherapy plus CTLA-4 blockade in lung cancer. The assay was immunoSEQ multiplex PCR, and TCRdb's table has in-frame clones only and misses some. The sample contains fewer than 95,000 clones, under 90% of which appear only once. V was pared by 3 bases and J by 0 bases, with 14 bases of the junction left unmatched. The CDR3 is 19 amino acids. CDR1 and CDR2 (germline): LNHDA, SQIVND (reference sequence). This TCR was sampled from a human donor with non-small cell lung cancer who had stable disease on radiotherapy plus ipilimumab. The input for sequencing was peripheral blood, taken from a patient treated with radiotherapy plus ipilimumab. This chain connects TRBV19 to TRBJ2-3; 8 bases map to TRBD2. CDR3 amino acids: CASSMGGGLYEFSTDTQYF. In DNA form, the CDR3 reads TGTGCCAGTAGTATGGGCGGGGGGCTGTACGAATTTAGCACAGATACGCAGTATTTT.